This T cell receptor beta chain was observed in a study of post-analysis software for immune sequencing data (dated by TCRdb to 2015 to 2017). For the wider study: Recorded disease courses included relapsing-remitting, secondary progressive and progressive-relapsing multiple sclerosis, with some patients lacking subtype annotation. Patient repertoires were compared against roughly 10 previously published healthy control repertoires from donors aged 6 to 25 years. A subset of samples was prepared in parallel using single-end sample barcoding, then pooled and co-amplified after Illumina adapter ligation.

This clonotype was picked up many times. Its antigen remains unidentified. No base quality information exists; no much larger clone differs at one position. To demonstrate the VDJtools post-analysis software, the study profiled TCR beta repertoires from the peripheral blood of 13 young patients with multiple sclerosis. The patients with multiple sclerosis were children and adolescents between 6 and 15 years of age. Overall study results and their limits: The control group was slightly older than the multiple sclerosis patient group. Significantly higher frequencies in patients than in controls were found for roughly 5 TRBV segments, including TRBV5-6, TRBV5-1 and TRBV20-1. Compared with controls, multiple sclerosis patients had significantly lower normalized Chao1 diversity, a finding suggesting substantial peripheral T-cell clonal expansion. Direct clustering with F measure showed strong co-clustering of samples prepared in the same batch, prompting a batch-effect correction.

Sequences MGHRA (CDR1) and YSYEKL (CDR2) are obtained from the germline V gene. V and J lose 3 bases and 5 bases, and a span of 19 bases separates them. The CDR3 goes from the cysteine to the phenylalanine over 16 residues. The sequence is cut down to CDR3 DNA, 48 bases in frame from base 1. The library was generated by PCR. Sequencing relied on an Illumina HiSeq 2500. To reduce PCR and sequencing biases, unique molecular identifiers were incorporated into the TCR beta cDNA libraries. Every 1 to 10 million input T cells yielded some 500,000 cDNA molecules, meaning each molecule approximated one T cell. Patient libraries were prepared and sequenced with the same protocol used for the earlier healthy control dataset. Within a given batch, samples were prepared together, multiplexed and sequenced on the same HiSeq lane. The study's own analysis went as follows. Raw barcoded reads were processed with MIGEC, and single-read molecular identifier groups were discarded before consensus assembly and CDR3 extraction. Clonotype tables were post-analysed with VDJtools, and diversity was normalized by down-sampling all datasets to the smallest sample size. In repertoire overlap clustering, CDR3 amino acid sequences, but not nucleotide sequences, were matched to correct batch-related cross-sample contamination. Using fastp trimming at Q25 and MiXCR clonotype assembly, TCRdb reanalyzed the public sequencing data and kept in-frame beta chains. Every entry covers one CDR3 protein and lists the most common genes and DNA from its rows. These V and J calls are TCRdb output, not the study's own analysis. The sample records just over 250,000 distinct CDR3 sequences, around 34% of which are singletons. The top ten hold under 5.5% of the sample.

The material sequenced was blood. This clonotype was sampled from a girl aged 10 to 17 with multiple sclerosis. The chain is made from TRBV4-1 and TRBJ2-5, with TRBD1 as a weak D call on 7 bases. The DNA sequence reads TGCGCCAGCAGCCATGAGCAGGGGGGCGTACCGGAGACCCAGTACTTC. Its protein product is CASSHEQGGVPETQYF.